These 32 T cell receptor beta chains were sequenced from one sample in a study of shared clonotypes between healthy human individuals. Profiled with immunoSEQ multiplex PCR; TCRdb holds only in-frame clones, not every one. The sample carries about 320,000 clones, roughly 84% recorded once. Sequencing was done on a sample of memory CD8+ T cells sorted from blood. Subset specified: CD45RO+ cells pooled with CCR7-negative TemRA cells. All receptors come from a man younger than 35 in good health.

This chain links TRBV5-6 with TRBJ1-5; possible D gene TRBD1, 6 bases. V was trimmed by 2 bases and J by 0 bases, leaving 18 bases between them. The CDR3 length is 18 residues. Germline V CDR1 and CDR2: SGHDT, YYEEEE. The DNA of the CDR3 is TGTGCCAGCAGCTTTGGGATTTGGACAGACGATAGCAATCAGCCCCAGCATTTT. It translates to CASSFGIWTDDSNQPQHF.

V usage is TRBV11-1 and J usage is TRBJ2-7; tentative D call: TRBD1 (6 bases). This CDR3 comprises 14 residues. Germline CDR1 is SGHAT and CDR2 is FQDESV (reference sequence). Trimming removed 7 bases from V and 2 bases from J, with 15 bases in between. CDR3 bases: TGTGCCAGCACCCCTTCGGACAGACCCTACGAGCAGTACTTC. Amino acids: CASTPSDRPYEQYF.

Concerning this clone: The sample carries other DNA sequences with the same CDR3. The chain has TRBV7-9 and TRBJ2-6, with a possible D match to TRBD1 (6 bases). Germline CDR1 SEHNR, CDR2 FQNEAQ (reference sequence). V was clipped by 5 bases and J by 0 bases, with 8 bases between them. The CDR3 consists of 15 residues. The CDR3 DNA sequence: TGTGCCAGCAGCCCAGGGGTCTCTGGGGCCAACGTCCTGACTTTC. Translation: CASSPGVSGANVLTF. Based on the CDR3 plus reference TRBV7-9 and TRBJ2-6, the full variable domain is DTGVSQNPRHKITKRGQNVTFRCDPISEHNRLYWYRQTLGQGPEFLTYFQNEAQLEKSRLLSDRFSAERPKGSFSTLEIQRTEQGDSAMYLCASSPGVSGANVLTFGAGSRLTVL.

The chain combines TRBV2 with TRBJ2-1, with 9 bases lining up with TRBD2. The V gene end was trimmed by 4 bases and the J gene end by 8 bases; junction bases not matched to a gene: 6. This CDR3 is 14 amino acids long. Germline V gives CDR1 SNHLY, CDR2 FYNNEI. The CDR3 nucleotides read TGTGCCAGCAGTGCGGCGGGGGGGTTGGATGAGCAGTTCTTC. Translation: CASSAAGGLDEQFF. Using reference TRBV2 and TRBJ2-1 for the parts outside the CDR3, the full variable domain is EPEVTQTPSHQVTQMGQEVILRCVPISNHLYFYWYRQILGQKVEFLVSFYNNEISEKSEIFDDQFSVERPDGSNFTLKIRSTKLEDSAMYFCASSAAGGLDEQFFGPGTRLTVL.

The rearrangement uses TRBV9 and TRBJ1-2, with D unresolved. Germline V CDR1 and CDR2: SGDLS, YYNGEE. V lost 5 bases and J lost 0, with 2 bases in between. This CDR3 is built from 11 residues. The CDR3 protein is CASSANYGYTF. The DNA for the CDR3 is TGTGCCAGCAGTGCTAACTATGGCTACACCTTC.

The chain joins TRBV5-6 to TRBJ2-5, with TRBD2 matching 7 bases. The germline V gene has CDR1 SGHDT and CDR2 YYEEEE. Trimming took 4 bases from V and 5 from J; bases not matched to a gene: 14. There are 16 residues in the CDR3. The CDR3 DNA follows: TGTGCCAGCAGCCCCGGTGCGGGCAGGGAGGGGGAGACCCAGTACTTC. Amino acids: CASSPGAGREGETQYF.

This rearrangement joins TRBV28 to TRBJ2-1; D possibly corresponds to TRBD1 (5 bases). CDR1 MDHEN and CDR2 SYDVKM come from the germline V gene. V lost 5 bases to trimming and J lost 0 bases, with 14 bases between them. This CDR3 region has 16 residues. CDR3 amino acids: CASSNVRGSSYNEQFF. The CDR3 coding sequence is TGTGCCAGCAGTAACGTTAGGGGAAGCTCCTACAATGAGCAGTTCTTC.

This chain uses TRBV6-6 with TRBJ2-5; 7 nucleotides match TRBD2. The ends lost 5 bases at V and 4 bases at J; junction bases unmatched: 7. This CDR3 comprises 14 residues. CDR1 MNHNY and CDR2 SVGAGI come from the germline V gene (reference sequence). CDR3: CASSAIAGGETQYF. As DNA, the CDR3 is TGTGCCAGCAGTGCTATAGCGGGCGGAGAGACCCAGTACTTC.

This chain connects TRBV29-1 to TRBJ1-2, with 7 positions matching TRBD1. V lost 3 bases, J lost 4 bases, and 8 bases stayed unmatched. CDR3 length: 14 residues. Looked up from germline, CDR1 is SQVTM and CDR2 is ANQGSEA. The CDR3 bases are TGCAGCGTTGAGGGGGGGACAGAGATCTATGGCTACACCTTC. The encoded protein is CSVEGGTEIYGYTF.

The rearrangement uses TRBV7-9 and TRBJ1-6; a weak D match, TRBD1 (5 bases). Trimming stripped 0 bases from V and 4 bases from J, with 7 bases between. CDR3 length equals 15 residues. Looked up from germline, CDR1 is SEHNR and CDR2 is FQNEAQ (reference sequence). The CDR3 coding sequence is TGTGCCAGCAGCTTAGCGACAGAGTATAATTCACCCCTCCACTTT. Translation gives CASSLATEYNSPLHF.

The chain recombines TRBV18 with TRBJ2-3; D is unclear. Germline V gene lookup returns CDR1 KGHSH and CDR2 LQKENI. Trimming left V 0 bases short and J 0 bases short, with 10 bases between. CDR3 length equals 16 residues. This CDR3 is CASSPPVGGSTDTQYF. In DNA form, the CDR3 reads TGTGCCAGCTCACCACCGGTTGGCGGCAGCACAGATACGCAGTATTTT.

CDR3 sequence: CASSIGGPGEQYF. The CDR3 nucleotides read TGTGCCAGTAGTATAGGGGGGCCGGGCGAGCAGTACTTC. This chain uses TRBV19 with TRBJ2-7; possibly TRBD1 for D (6 bases). The germline V gene encodes CDR1 LNHDA and CDR2 SQIVND (reference sequence). The CDR3 runs 13 residues. The ends were cut back, 1 base at V and 6 bases at J, with 10 bases in the middle.

The chain is built from TRBV27 and TRBJ2-7, with 10 bases lining up with TRBD2. The CDR3 extends over 15 amino acids. Germline V gene sequence: CDR1 MNHEY, CDR2 SMNVEV (reference sequence). Trimming removed 4 bases from V and 5 bases from J; junction bases left unmatched: 8. CDR3 region: CASSSLAGGIHEQYF. CDR3 DNA sequence: TGTGCCAGCAGTTCCTTAGCGGGAGGAATACACGAGCAGTACTTC.

The V and J genes are TRBV2 and TRBJ1-2, with 7 nucleotides matching TRBD1. Trimming took 7 bases from V and 4 from J; bases not matched to a gene: 12. The CDR3 contains 15 residues. CDR1 is SNHLY, CDR2 FYNNEI, per germline. The CDR3 region is CASTEGAGSLYGYTF. CDR3 coding DNA: TGTGCCAGCACCGAGGGGGCAGGGAGCCTCTATGGCTACACCTTC.

This rearrangement joins TRBV19 to TRBJ1-1; 7 bases agree with TRBD1. CDR3 size: 12 residues. Unmatched junction bases numbered 9, after V lost 10 bases and J lost 7 bases. In germline, CDR1 is LNHDA, CDR2 SQIVND (reference sequence). CDR3 in DNA: TGTGCCACTTCACAGGGGTTTGGTGAAGCTTTCTTT. Translating gives CATSQGFGEAFF.

The J gene is TRBJ2-1, the V gene TRBV28; TRBD1 aligns across 7 bases. With V trimmed by 2 bases and J by 0 bases, 10 bases remained unmatched. CDR3 length: 18 residues. Germline V lookup: CDR1 MDHEN, CDR2 SYDVKM. The CDR3 DNA follows: TGTGCCAGCAGTTTAGGGCCGGGGACAGACCGCTCCTACAATGAGCAGTTCTTC. Translating gives CASSLGPGTDRSYNEQFF. Using reference TRBV28 and TRBJ2-1 for the parts outside the CDR3, the full variable domain is DVKVTQSSRYLVKRTGEKVFLECVQDMDHENMFWYRQDPGLGLRLIYFSYDVKMKEKGDIPEGYSVSREKKERFSLILESASTNQTSMYLCASSLGPGTDRSYNEQFFGPGTRLTVL.

The rearrangement joins TRBV6-6 to TRBJ2-5; D not certain. The length of the CDR3 is 12 residues. Germline V lookup: CDR1 MNHNY, CDR2 SVGAGI (reference sequence). V was clipped by 7 bases and J by 5 bases, with 11 bases between them. The CDR3 bases are TGTGCCAGCACCGAAATATGGGAGACCCAGTACTTC. Translation: CASTEIWETQYF.

The rearrangement joins TRBV4-3 to TRBJ2-1; a possible D gene is TRBD2 (5 bases). CDR3 length equals 13 residues. V was trimmed by 0 bases and J by 9 bases, leaving 9 bases between them. Germline lookup yields CDR1 LGHNA and CDR2 YSLEER. In DNA, the CDR3 is TGCGCCAGCAGCCAAGATGAGGGTTCTGAGCAGTTCTTC. This gives the protein CASSQDEGSEQFF.

The chain links TRBV5-6 to TRBJ2-5; 9 bases map to TRBD2. Trimming cost V 0 bases and J 3 bases; bases outside gene matches: 6. This CDR3 has 16 amino acids. The germline gives CDR1 SGHDT, CDR2 YYEEEE. The CDR3 sequence is CASSLVRLAVKETQYF. DNA for the CDR3: TGTGCCAGCAGCTTGGTGAGACTAGCGGTAAAAGAGACCCAGTACTTC.

This chain links TRBV29-1 with TRBJ2-3; D may be TRBD1 (5 bases). The CDR3 runs to 16 residues. Germline V gene lookup returns CDR1 SQVTM and CDR2 ANQGSEA. With 3 bases removed from V and 3 bases from J, the gap between germline ends came to 19 bases. The CDR3 spells CSVDPLVTGVTDTQYF. The DNA of the CDR3 is TGCAGCGTTGACCCATTAGTAACAGGAGTTACAGATACGCAGTATTTT.

This clone showed up just once. The CDR3 here is CASSIDPGTEQGSNQPQHF. CDR3 nucleotide sequence: TGTGCCAGTAGTATAGATCCCGGGACAGAACAAGGTAGCAATCAGCCCCAGCATTTT. The chain combines TRBV19 with TRBJ1-5; 7 bases fit TRBD1. Germline CDR1 and CDR2: LNHDA and SQIVND (reference sequence). The trim removed 0 bases at V and 0 bases at J, leaving 11 bases unmatched. CDR3 length equals 19 residues.

Many counts were recorded for this clone. The chain joins TRBV7-2 to TRBJ1-1; D is uncertain. The CDR3 length is 14 residues. The ends were cut back, 1 base at V and 4 bases at J, with 10 bases in the middle. Per germline, CDR1 SGHTA and CDR2 FQGNSA. In DNA form, the CDR3 reads TGTGCCAGCAGCTTAGACCTCAGGATCACTGAAGCTTTCTTT. Amino acids: CASSLDLRITEAFF.

The chain recombines TRBV5-1 with TRBJ1-6; no clear D gene. V lost 4 bases, J lost 2 bases, and 13 bases lay in between. Germline values: CDR1 SGHRS, CDR2 YFSETQ. The CDR3 has 16 amino acids. The CDR3 sequence: CASSVDRYTYNSPLHF. The CDR3 coding sequence is TGCGCCAGCAGCGTCGACCGGTACACCTATAATTCACCCCTCCACTTT.

The chain carries TRBV4-3 and TRBJ2-1; 9 positions agree with TRBD2. The CDR3 has 15 amino acids. V trimming: 1 base; J trimming: 7 bases; junction bases outside the gene matches: 5. The V gene's germline CDR1 is LGHNA and CDR2 YSLEER. The CDR3 spells CASSQGLAVLNEQFF. CDR3 DNA sequence: TGCGCCAGCAGCCAAGGACTAGCGGTCTTAAATGAGCAGTTCTTC.

The chain has TRBV4-1 and TRBJ1-3, with 10 bases matching TRBD1. After removal of 0 bases from V and 3 bases from J, the junction contained 2 bases not matched to a gene. The CDR3 is 16 residues long. CDR1 is MGHRA and CDR2 is YSYEKL in the germline V gene. The CDR3: CASSQDDRGLGNTIYF. The CDR3 coding sequence is TGCGCCAGCAGCCAAGACGACAGGGGGCTTGGAAACACCATATATTTT.

The genes are TRBV5-1 and TRBJ2-7; D is ambiguous. V was shortened by 0 bases and J by 7 bases, with 5 bases between the two germline ends. Germline values: CDR1 SGHRS, CDR2 YFSETQ. The CDR3 spans 11 residues. The CDR3 bases are TGCGCCAGCAGCTTGGCCGGGGAGCAGTACTTC. Translated: CASSLAGEQYF.

This chain connects TRBV27 to TRBJ1-6; D is ambiguous. The CDR3 sequence is 14 residues long. In germline, CDR1 is MNHEY, CDR2 SMNVEV (reference sequence). The ends were cut back, 6 bases at V and 10 bases at J, with 16 bases in the middle. The CDR3 nucleotides read TGTGCCAGCAGACCGCAGGCAGTATTCTCACCCCTCCACTTT. It is translated as CASRPQAVFSPLHF.

This sequence joins TRBV5-1 and TRBJ2-1; 9 positions agree with TRBD2. Germline V CDR1 and CDR2: SGHRS, YFSETQ. Trimming removed 1 base from V and 4 bases from J; junction bases left unmatched: 9. CDR3 length equals 17 residues. DNA of the CDR3: TGCGCCAGCAGCTTGCCCAAGGCGGGAGGGGATTACAATGAGCAGTTCTTC. Translation gives CASSLPKAGGDYNEQFF.

The V and J genes are TRBV28 and TRBJ2-5; D might be TRBD1 or TRBD2, each matching 5 bases. The CDR3 contains 13 residues. V lost 6 bases and J lost 0, with 8 bases in between. The germline V gene encodes CDR1 MDHEN and CDR2 SYDVKM. Here the CDR3 reads CASSPGHQETQYF. CDR3 DNA sequence: TGTGCCAGCAGCCCGGGACACCAAGAGACCCAGTACTTC.

This sequence joins TRBV7-9 and TRBJ1-1; D might be TRBD1 (5 bases). This CDR3 contains 13 residues. Deletions cut 1 base from V and 12 bases from J, with 15 bases between. The germline V gene encodes CDR1 SEHNR and CDR2 FQNEAQ (reference sequence). CDR3 nucleotides: TGTGCCAGCAGCTTAGGTCCGGGGCTGAGGCCTTTCTTT. Amino acid sequence: CASSLGPGLRPFF. The full variable domain, in which reference TRBV7-9 and TRBJ1-1 provide the parts outside the CDR3, is DTGVSQNPRHKITKRGQNVTFRCDPISEHNRLYWYRQTLGQGPEFLTYFQNEAQLEKSRLLSDRFSAERPKGSFSTLEIQRTEQGDSAMYLCASSLGPGLRPFFGQGTRLTVV.

This sequence joins TRBV27 and TRBJ1-5; D is uncertain. Between the trimmed V and J ends, which lost 1 base and 1 base, there was a span of 5 bases. Germline assignment: CDR1 MNHEY and CDR2 SMNVEV (reference sequence). CDR3 length: 14 amino acids. The CDR3 coding sequence is TGTGCCAGCAGTTTATTGAGCAGCAATCAGCCCCAGCATTTT. This gives the protein CASSLLSSNQPQHF.

The V gene is TRBV19, the J gene TRBJ2-3; 8 nucleotides line up with TRBD2. CDR3 size: 15 residues. Germline V gives CDR1 LNHDA, CDR2 SQIVND (reference sequence). The J segment lost 3 bases and the V segment lost 10 bases, leaving 12 bases of the junction unmatched. In nucleotides, the CDR3 is TGTGCCACCCAACCCATCGGGGGGGGAACAGATACGCAGTATTTT. As protein: CATQPIGGGTDTQYF.